The present entry profiles one TCR beta chain with its context. Its antigen is as yet unknown. Using RNA template, CDR3s of TCR alpha and beta were amplified with iRepertoire arm-PCR. In TCRdb, the multiplex PCR reads were re-called with MiXCR into one record per CDR3 protein. The sample lists more than 350,000 distinct CDR3 sequences; around 45% were seen once. These data come from a study of glioma-infiltrating T cells. Study background: Blood libraries targeted roughly 4- to 11-fold coverage of 910,000 or so T cells. Study results and caveats: Tissue and blood shared very few CDR3 sequences.

Trimming took off 8 bases at V and 0 bases at J, with 4 bases between the two ends. The CDR3 extends over 11 amino acids. Looked up from germline, CDR1 is SNHLY and CDR2 is FYNNEI. The receptor was derived from a human donor with low-grade glioma or glioblastoma, undergoing nonglioma brain surgery, or in good health (not recorded which). The sequenced sample was glioma tissue, nonneoplastic brain tissue, or PBMCs (not recorded which). The V and J genes are TRBV2 and TRBJ2-5; D remains ambiguous. The CDR3 nucleotides are TGTGCCAGCGCGTACCAAGAGACCCAGTACTTC. Translation gives CASAYQETQYF.